This entry concerns a single T cell receptor beta chain. Its target is not known. The sample belongs to a study of OX40 agonist ivuxolimab in advanced cancers. Study-level results: With doses of 0.1 to 3.0 mg/kg, CD4+ and CD8+ blood T cells had undergone clonal expansion by week 6. Partial responders dosed at 0.1-3.0 mg/kg displayed clonal expansion ranking among the lowest. Expanded clones belonging to CD8+ T cells outnumbered, on average, those of CD4+.

Repertoires were generated with immunoSEQ multiplex PCR, while TCRdb's copy carries only in-frame clones and drops some. The table shows around 55,000 clones, with 89% occurring only once. In germline, CDR1 is SGHDT, CDR2 YYEEEE. The J segment lost 9 bases and the V segment lost 0 bases, leaving 8 bases of the junction unmatched. The CDR3 has 15 amino acids. V usage is TRBV5-6 and J usage is TRBJ1-5; 8 nucleotides match TRBD1. The clonotype was recovered from an adult with an advanced solid tumor such as melanoma, head and neck, liver or kidney cancer. The source was CD4+ or CD8+ T cells sorted from blood, collected in a trial of the OX40 agonist ivuxolimab. The CDR3 reads CASSLAGGAGLPQHF. Written as DNA, the CDR3 is TGTGCCAGCAGCTTGGCAGGGGGCGCGGGACTGCCCCAGCATTTT. Filled out from reference TRBV5-6 and TRBJ1-5, the complete variable domain reads DAGVTQSPTHLIKTRGQQVTLRCSPKSGHDTVSWYQQALGQGPQFIFQYYEEEERQRGNFPDRFSGHQFPNYSSELNVNALLLGDSALYLCASSLAGGAGLPQHFGDGTRLSIL.